This TCR beta chain was retrieved from a study of CD8+ T cells in alopecia areata. After isolation, RNA underwent reverse transcription to generate cDNA as the sequencing template. Profiling relied on immunoSEQ multiplex PCR, and the TCRdb table lists in-frame clones only, not all of them. The sample includes about 250,000 clones, roughly two thirds seen only once; the top ten take around 1.2%. Study-wide results and caveats: Normal skin contains resident alphabeta T cells, and these are also sequenced in scalp samples. Researchers report lesional scalp, most notably alopecia totalis/universalis, outstripped normal scalp in clonality.

PBMCs, the starting material, were the source of sorted CD4+ and CD8+ T cells. The sample holds a few counts of this clone. Antigen specificity is unknown. This specimen was CD4+ T cells sorted from blood, taken at week 0. The clonotype comes from a human donor with alopecia areata.

The CDR3, as DNA: TGTGCCAGCAGCTTTGGAGCGGGGGGCCCAAGCTCCTACGAGCAGTACTTC. Residues: CASSFGAGGPSSYEQYF. This rearrangement joins TRBV7-2 to TRBJ2-7; TRBD2 matches 9 bases. This CDR3 is built from 17 residues. Trimming removed 3 bases from V and 0 bases from J; junction bases left unmatched: 9. The germline V gene encodes CDR1 SGHTA and CDR2 FQGNSA.